The entry below describes one TCR beta chain. Its matching antigen is unknown. The data belong to a study of response to subunit inactivated influenza vaccine. Broader study findings: Each seasonal flu vaccination may recruit only limited new T cells, authors suggested.

Using its own MiXCR run on the RT-PCR reads, TCRdb lists one record per CDR3 protein. The data show approximately 680,000 distinct CDR3 sequences, roughly 14% seen once. V dropped 8 bases and J dropped 2 bases, with 18 bases sitting between them. CDR1 is SNHLY and CDR2 is FYNNEI in the germline V gene. There are 15 residues in the CDR3. This TCR was recovered from a man aged 50-59 years who received an inactivated influenza vaccine. V is TRBV2 and J is TRBJ2-5, with a possible D match to TRBD2 (5 bases). Material: PBMCs from blood, obtained approximately 13 days after vaccination. For the CDR3, the DNA is TGTGCCAGCCGAGGGAACGTAGGACCGCAAGAGACCCAGTACTTC. Amino acids: CASRGNVGPQETQYF.